The text below deals with one T cell receptor (beta chain). Here immunoSEQ multiplex PCR was the method, and the copy in TCRdb shows in-frame clones only, minus some. The sample consists of more than 400,000 clones, 90% of them appearing once. The data were taken from a study of blood T cell repertoires in COVID-19. The overall study: COVID-19 samples from acute and convalescent phases originated in the United States, Italy and Spain.

All enrollees were roughly 18 to 89 years old and from fewer than 25 US areas. Participants reported their clinical history, and cohort assignment relied on those reports. Recovered status applied to Cohort 3 donors who had two consecutive negative PCRs. It also applied to those with clearance or with symptom resolution. The CDR3 extends over 15 amino acids. Germline trimming cut 6 bases from V and 4 bases from J; bases unmatched to any gene: 10. Per germline, CDR1 MNHGY and CDR2 SAAAGT. The sample taken for sequencing was PBMCs or T cells enriched from blood (not recorded which). The genes are TRBV6-8 and TRBJ2-7, with 9 bases identical to TRBD2. The sequence derives from a man aged 18 to 29 who had recovered from COVID-19. The CDR3 bases are TGTGCCAGCAGACCGGGAGCGGGGGGAACTTACGAGCAGTACTTC. It specifies CASRPGAGGTYEQYF.